This paragraph reports one TCR beta chain. What it binds is unknown. Time point noted: week 23, last vaccination. The study gave 300 ug of mutant IDH1 20-mer peptide per vaccine dose, with topical imiquimod. The data are from a study of a mutant IDH1 vaccine in newly diagnosed glioma. Study background: Beginning 4-6 weeks after radiotherapy alone, or with temozolomide cycles, vaccination took place.

J lost 0 bases, V lost 1 base, and 3 bases had no gene match. Germline V CDR1 and CDR2: LGHNA, YNFKEQ. The CDR3 has 15 residues. Profiled with immunoSEQ multiplex PCR; TCRdb holds only in-frame clones, not every one. The table records tens of thousands of clones, about four fifths of them present only once. V and J are TRBV4-2 and TRBJ2-7; 7 nucleotides line up with TRBD2. The sample was PBMCs, taken from a glioma patient whose treatment included an IDH1 peptide vaccine. The receptor was isolated from a man aged 25 to 40 with glioma. CDR3 sequence reads: CASSQGSGGSYEQYF. CDR3 DNA: TGTGCCAGCAGCCAAGGGTCGGGGGGCTCCTACGAGCAGTACTTC.